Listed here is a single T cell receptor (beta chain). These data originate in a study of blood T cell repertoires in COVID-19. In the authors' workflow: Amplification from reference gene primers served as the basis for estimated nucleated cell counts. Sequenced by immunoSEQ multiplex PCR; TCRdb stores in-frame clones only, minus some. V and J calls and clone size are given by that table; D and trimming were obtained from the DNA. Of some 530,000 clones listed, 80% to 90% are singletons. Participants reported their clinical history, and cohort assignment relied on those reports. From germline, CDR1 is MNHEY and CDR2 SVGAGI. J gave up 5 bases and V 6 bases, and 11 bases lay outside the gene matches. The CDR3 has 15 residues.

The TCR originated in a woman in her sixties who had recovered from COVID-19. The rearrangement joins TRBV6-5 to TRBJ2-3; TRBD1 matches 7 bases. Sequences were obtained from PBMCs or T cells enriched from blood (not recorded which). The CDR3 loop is CASSSGQVGVDTQYF. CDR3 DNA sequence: TGTGCCAGCAGCAGTGGACAGGTCGGGGTAGATACGCAGTATTTT.